This T cell receptor beta chain was sequenced in a study of blood T cells in healthy people across ages. The study, taken as a whole, reports: Compared with aged donors, long-lived donors showed fewer expanded clones, suggesting selection. Investigators viewed diversity estimates from one million T cells as underestimates, the study reported.

Investigators took about 9.2 milliliters of peripheral blood from every donor. Trimming took off 1 base at V and 5 bases at J, with 18 bases between the two ends. This CDR3 has 15 residues. The V gene's germline CDR1 is DFQATT and CDR2 SNEGSKA (reference sequence). This clonotype was recorded only once. The antigen is not known. Together with a sample-barcoded 5' primer, a J-beta primer mix was included in a second PCR lasting roughly 6 to 12 cycles. MiXCR, applied by TCRdb to the 5' RACE reads, yields one record per CDR3 protein. This table has 1.5 million to 2 million distinct CDR3 sequences, around half appearing once.

Sequencing input: blood. The chain employs TRBV20-1 and TRBJ2-7; possible D gene TRBD1, 5 bases. This receptor was obtained from a woman in her 40s in good health. CDR3 loop: CSARGFMGRVDEQYF. The CDR3 DNA reads as TGCAGTGCTAGAGGGTTCATGGGCAGGGTGGACGAGCAGTACTTC.